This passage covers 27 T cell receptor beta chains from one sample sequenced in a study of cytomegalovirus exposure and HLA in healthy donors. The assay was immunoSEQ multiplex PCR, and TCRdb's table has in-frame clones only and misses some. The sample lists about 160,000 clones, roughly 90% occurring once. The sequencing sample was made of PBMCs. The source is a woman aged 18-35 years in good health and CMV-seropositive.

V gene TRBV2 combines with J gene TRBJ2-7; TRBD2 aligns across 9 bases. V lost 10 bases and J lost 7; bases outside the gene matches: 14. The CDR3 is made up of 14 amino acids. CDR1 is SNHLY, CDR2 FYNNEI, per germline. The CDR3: CANQGLAQTKEQYF. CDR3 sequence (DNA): TGTGCCAACCAAGGACTAGCGCAGACTAAGGAGCAGTACTTC.

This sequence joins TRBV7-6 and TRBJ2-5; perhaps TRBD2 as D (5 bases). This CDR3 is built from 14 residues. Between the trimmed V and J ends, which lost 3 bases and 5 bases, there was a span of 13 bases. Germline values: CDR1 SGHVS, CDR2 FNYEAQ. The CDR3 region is CASSFTTSSETQYF. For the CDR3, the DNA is TGTGCCAGCAGCTTCACAACTAGTTCCGAGACCCAGTACTTC.

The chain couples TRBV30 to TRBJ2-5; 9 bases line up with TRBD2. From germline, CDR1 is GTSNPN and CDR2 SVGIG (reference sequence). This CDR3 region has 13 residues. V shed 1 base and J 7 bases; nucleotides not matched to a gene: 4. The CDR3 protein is CAWSEVAGVTQYF. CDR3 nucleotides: TGTGCCTGGAGTGAAGTAGCGGGAGTGACCCAGTACTTC.

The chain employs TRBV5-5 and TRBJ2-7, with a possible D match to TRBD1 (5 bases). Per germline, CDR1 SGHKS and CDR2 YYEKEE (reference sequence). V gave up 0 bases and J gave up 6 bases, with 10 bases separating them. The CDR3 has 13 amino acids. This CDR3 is CASSLAGIGEQYF. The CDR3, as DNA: TGTGCCAGCAGCTTGGCAGGGATCGGCGAGCAGTACTTC.

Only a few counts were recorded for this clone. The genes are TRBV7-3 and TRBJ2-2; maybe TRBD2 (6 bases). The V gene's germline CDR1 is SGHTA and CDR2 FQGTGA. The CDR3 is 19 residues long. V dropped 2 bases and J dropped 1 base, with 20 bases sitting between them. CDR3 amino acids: CASSLLGTRAGQNTGELFF. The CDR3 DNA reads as TGTGCCAGCAGCTTATTGGGGACTCGAGCGGGCCAGAACACCGGGGAGCTGTTTTTT.

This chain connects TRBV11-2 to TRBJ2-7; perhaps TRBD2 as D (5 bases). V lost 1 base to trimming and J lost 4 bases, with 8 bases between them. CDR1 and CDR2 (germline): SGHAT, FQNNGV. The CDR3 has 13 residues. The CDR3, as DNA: TGTGCCAGCAGCTTAGCCGGGATTTACGAGCAGTACTTC. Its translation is CASSLAGIYEQYF.

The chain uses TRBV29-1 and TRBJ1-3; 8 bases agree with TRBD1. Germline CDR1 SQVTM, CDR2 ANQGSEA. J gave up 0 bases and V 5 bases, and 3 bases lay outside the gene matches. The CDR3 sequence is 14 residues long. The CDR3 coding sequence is TGCAGCGTTCACACAGGGGGCTCTGGAAACACCATATATTTT. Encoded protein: CSVHTGGSGNTIYF.

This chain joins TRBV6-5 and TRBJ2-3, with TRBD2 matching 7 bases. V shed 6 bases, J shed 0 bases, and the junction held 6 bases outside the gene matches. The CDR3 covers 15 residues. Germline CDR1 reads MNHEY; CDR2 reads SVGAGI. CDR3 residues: CASRSGLGSTDTQYF. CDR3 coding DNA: TGTGCCAGCAGGTCCGGACTAGGAAGCACAGATACGCAGTATTTT.

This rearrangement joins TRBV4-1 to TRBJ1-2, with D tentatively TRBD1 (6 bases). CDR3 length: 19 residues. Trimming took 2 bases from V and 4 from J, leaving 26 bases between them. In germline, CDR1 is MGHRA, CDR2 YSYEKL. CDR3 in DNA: TGCGCCAGCAGCCAACAAACCCGGGACATTACAGTAAGAATCTATGGCTACACCTTC. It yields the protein CASSQQTRDITVRIYGYTF.

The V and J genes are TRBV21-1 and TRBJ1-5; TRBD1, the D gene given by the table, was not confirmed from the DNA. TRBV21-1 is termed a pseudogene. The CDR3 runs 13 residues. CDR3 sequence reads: CASKARENQPQHF. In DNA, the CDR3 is TGTGCCAGCAAGGCCAGGGAAAATCAGCCCCAGCATTTT.

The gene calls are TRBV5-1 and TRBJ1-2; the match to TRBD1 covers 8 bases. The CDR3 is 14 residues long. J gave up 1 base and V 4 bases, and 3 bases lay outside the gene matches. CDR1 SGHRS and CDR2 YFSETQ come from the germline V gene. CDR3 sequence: CASSAGGNNYGYTF. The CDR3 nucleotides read TGCGCCAGCAGCGCAGGGGGCAATAACTATGGCTACACCTTC.

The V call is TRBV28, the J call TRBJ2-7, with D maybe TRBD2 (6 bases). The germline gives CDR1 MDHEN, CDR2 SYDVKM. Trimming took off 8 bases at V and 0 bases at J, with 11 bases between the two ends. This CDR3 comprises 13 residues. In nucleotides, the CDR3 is TGTGCCAGCGGTGCGGGAAACTCCTACGAGCAGTACTTC. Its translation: CASGAGNSYEQYF. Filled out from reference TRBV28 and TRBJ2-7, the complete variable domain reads DVKVTQSSRYLVKRTGEKVFLECVQDMDHENMFWYRQDPGLGLRLIYFSYDVKMKEKGDIPEGYSVSREKKERFSLILESASTNQTSMYLCASGAGNSYEQYFGPGTRLTVT.

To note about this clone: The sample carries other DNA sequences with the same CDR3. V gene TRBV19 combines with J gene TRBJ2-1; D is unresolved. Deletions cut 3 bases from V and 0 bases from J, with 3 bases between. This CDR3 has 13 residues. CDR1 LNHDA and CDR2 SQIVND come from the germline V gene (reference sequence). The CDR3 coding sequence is TGTGCCAGTAGTATCGGCTCCTACAATGAGCAGTTCTTC. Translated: CASSIGSYNEQFF.

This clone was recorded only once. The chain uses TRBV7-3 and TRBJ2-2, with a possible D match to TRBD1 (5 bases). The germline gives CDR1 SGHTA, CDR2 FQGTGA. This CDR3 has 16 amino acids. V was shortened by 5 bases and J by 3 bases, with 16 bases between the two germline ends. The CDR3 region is CASSRFVTAHTGELFF. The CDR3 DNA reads TGTGCCAGCAGCCGGTTCGTGACAGCGCACACCGGGGAGCTGTTTTTT.

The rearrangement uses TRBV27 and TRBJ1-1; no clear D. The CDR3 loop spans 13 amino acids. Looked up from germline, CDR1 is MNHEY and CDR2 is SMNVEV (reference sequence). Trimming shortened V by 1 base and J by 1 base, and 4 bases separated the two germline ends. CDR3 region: CASSLFRNTEAFF. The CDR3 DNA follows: TGTGCCAGCAGTTTATTTAGGAACACTGAAGCTTTCTTT.

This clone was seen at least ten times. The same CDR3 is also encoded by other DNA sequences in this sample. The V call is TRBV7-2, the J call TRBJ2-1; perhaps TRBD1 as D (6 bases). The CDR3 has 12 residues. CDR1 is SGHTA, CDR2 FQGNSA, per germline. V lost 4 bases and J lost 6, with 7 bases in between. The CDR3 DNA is TGTGCCAGCAGCTCACAGGGCAATGAGCAGTTCTTC. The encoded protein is CASSSQGNEQFF.

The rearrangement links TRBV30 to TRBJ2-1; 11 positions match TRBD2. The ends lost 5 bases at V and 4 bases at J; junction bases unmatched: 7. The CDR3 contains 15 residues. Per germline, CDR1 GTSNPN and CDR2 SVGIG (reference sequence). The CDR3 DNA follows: TGTGCCTGGTCCCCCGGGACTAGCGGATACAATGAGCAGTTCTTC. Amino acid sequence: CAWSPGTSGYNEQFF.

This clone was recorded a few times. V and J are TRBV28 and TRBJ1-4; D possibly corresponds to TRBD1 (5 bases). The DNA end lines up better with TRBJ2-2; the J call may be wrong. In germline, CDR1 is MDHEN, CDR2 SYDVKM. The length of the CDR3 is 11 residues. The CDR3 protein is CASSDGQELFF. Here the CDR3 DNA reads TGTGCCAGCAGTGACGGACAGGAGCTGTTTTTT.

CDR3: CASSNSGRGSGTDTQYF. As DNA, the CDR3 is TGTGCCAGCAGTAATTCGGGCAGGGGTTCGGGCACAGATACGCAGTATTTT. This rearrangement joins TRBV11-2 to TRBJ2-3, with a possible D match to TRBD1 (6 bases). The CDR3 loop spans 17 amino acids. In germline, CDR1 is SGHAT, CDR2 FQNNGV. V lost 6 bases, J lost 1 base, and 20 bases lay in between.

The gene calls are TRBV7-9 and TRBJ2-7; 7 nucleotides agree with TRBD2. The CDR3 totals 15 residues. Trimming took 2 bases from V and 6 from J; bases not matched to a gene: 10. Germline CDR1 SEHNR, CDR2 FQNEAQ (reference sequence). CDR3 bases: TGTGCCAGCAGCTTATGGGGCGCGGGAGAGGGCGAGCAGTACTTC. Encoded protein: CASSLWGAGEGEQYF.

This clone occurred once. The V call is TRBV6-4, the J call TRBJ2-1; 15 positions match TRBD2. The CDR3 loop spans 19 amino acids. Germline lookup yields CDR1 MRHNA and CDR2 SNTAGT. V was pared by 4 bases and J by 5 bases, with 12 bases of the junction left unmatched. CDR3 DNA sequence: TGTGCCAGCAGTGCCTTCGGACTAGCGGGAGGGCCAAGCGACAATGAGCAGTTCTTC. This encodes CASSAFGLAGGPSDNEQFF.

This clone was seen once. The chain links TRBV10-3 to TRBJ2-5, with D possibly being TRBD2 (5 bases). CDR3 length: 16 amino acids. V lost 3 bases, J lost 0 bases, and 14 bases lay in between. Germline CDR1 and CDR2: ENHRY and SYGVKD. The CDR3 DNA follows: TGTGCCATCAGTGACGGGGTGAACCCGTACCAAGAGACCCAGTACTTC. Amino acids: CAISDGVNPYQETQYF.

This chain's CDR3 is CASSAQRGADTEAFF. In DNA, the CDR3 is TGTGCCAGCAGCGCCCAGCGGGGGGCCGACACTGAAGCTTTCTTT. V gene TRBV9 combines with J gene TRBJ1-1, with D perhaps matching TRBD1 (6 bases). V was cut by 3 bases and J by 3 bases, with 15 bases left in between. This CDR3 contains 15 residues. Germline CDR1 is SGDLS and CDR2 is YYNGEE.

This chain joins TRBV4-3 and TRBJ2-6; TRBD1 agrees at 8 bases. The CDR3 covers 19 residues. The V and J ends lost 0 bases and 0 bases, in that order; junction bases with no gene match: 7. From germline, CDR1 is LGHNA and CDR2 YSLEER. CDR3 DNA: TGCGCCAGCAGCCAAGAGCTGGACAGGGCCAGCTCTGGGGCCAACGTCCTGACTTTC. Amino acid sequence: CASSQELDRASSGANVLTF.

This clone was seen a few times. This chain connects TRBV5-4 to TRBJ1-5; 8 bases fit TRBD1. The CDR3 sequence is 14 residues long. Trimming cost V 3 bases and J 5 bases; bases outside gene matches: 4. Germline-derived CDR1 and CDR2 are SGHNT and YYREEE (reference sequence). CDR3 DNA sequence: TGTGCCAGCAGCTCACAGGGGGTCGATCAGCCCCAGCATTTT. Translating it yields CASSSQGVDQPQHF.

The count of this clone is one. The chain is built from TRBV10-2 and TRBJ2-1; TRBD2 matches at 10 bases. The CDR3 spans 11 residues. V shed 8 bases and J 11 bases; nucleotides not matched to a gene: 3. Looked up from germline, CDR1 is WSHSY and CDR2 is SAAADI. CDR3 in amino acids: CASGTSEQQFF. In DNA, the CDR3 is TGCGCCAGCGGGACTAGCGAACAGCAGTTCTTC.

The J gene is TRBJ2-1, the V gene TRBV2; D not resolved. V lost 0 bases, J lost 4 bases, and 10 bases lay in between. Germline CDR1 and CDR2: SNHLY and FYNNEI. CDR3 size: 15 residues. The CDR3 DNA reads TGTGCCAGCAGTGAAGCGGTTTCCAGTTACAATGAGCAGTTCTTC. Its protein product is CASSEAVSSYNEQFF.